The 11 T cell receptor beta chains presented below share a single source sample, sequenced in a study of identical twins. From the 5' RACE reads, TCRdb called clonotypes with MiXCR, one entry per CDR3 protein. Of more than 600,000 distinct CDR3 sequences in the sample, over 15% were seen once. A further study also used this sample, focusing on T cells expressing NK-cell markers.

Sequenced sample: PBMCs. These receptors were taken from a woman aged 18 to 35 in good health.

This rearrangement joins TRBV18 to TRBJ2-5, with 9 nucleotides matching TRBD1. J gave up 5 bases and V 3 bases, and 10 bases lay outside the gene matches. Germline CDR1 is KGHSH and CDR2 is LQKENI. The CDR3 is 16 residues long. The CDR3 loop is CASSPYGQGRDETQYF. CDR3 DNA sequence: TGTGCCAGCTCACCCTATGGACAGGGGAGGGACGAGACCCAGTACTTC.

This chain links TRBV4-3 with TRBJ1-4; tentative D call: TRBD1 (5 bases). Trimming pared 1 base from V and 4 bases from J, leaving 13 bases between. Germline V gene lookup returns CDR1 LGHNA and CDR2 YSLEER. The length of the CDR3 is 16 residues. The CDR3 region is CASSQVPGRVNEKLFF. CDR3 nucleotides: TGCGCCAGCAGCCAAGTCCCAGGGAGGGTTAATGAAAAACTGTTTTTT.

This clonotype occurred a few times. V usage is TRBV12-3 or TRBV12-4 and J usage is TRBJ2-2; 7 bases match TRBD1. This CDR3 is 16 amino acids long. Trimming removed 1 base from V and 4 bases from J; junction bases left unmatched: 6. DNA of the CDR3: TGTGCCAGCAGTTTAGGACAGGGTCGTGGCACCGGGGAGCTGTTTTTT. This sequence encodes CASSLGQGRGTGELFF.

This clonotype was seen only a few times. V and J are TRBV12-3 or TRBV12-4 and TRBJ2-1; D may be TRBD2 (5 bases). V was shortened by 5 bases and J by 2 bases, with 13 bases between the two germline ends. The CDR3 extends over 15 amino acids. The CDR3 loop is CASSPRGSAYNEQFF. CDR3 nucleotide sequence: TGTGCCAGCAGTCCCCGGGGTAGTGCCTACAATGAGCAGTTCTTC.

The chain has TRBV12-3 or TRBV12-4 and TRBJ1-5; D remains ambiguous. The CDR3 length is 15 residues. Trimming shortened V by 6 bases and J by 5 bases, and 17 bases separated the two germline ends. CDR3 DNA sequence: TGTGCCAGCAGCCAACAAAGTGGGATGGATCAGCCCCAGCATTTT. This encodes CASSQQSGMDQPQHF.

The sample holds many counts of this clonotype. The chain is built from TRBV27 and TRBJ2-1, with a weak D call TRBD1 (5 bases). Trimming pared 2 bases from V and 7 bases from J, leaving 9 bases between. The length of the CDR3 is 13 residues. The germline gives CDR1 MNHEY, CDR2 SMNVEV (reference sequence). This CDR3 is CASSLGPGNEQFF. As DNA, the CDR3 is TGTGCCAGCAGTTTAGGCCCAGGGAATGAGCAGTTCTTC.

This clonotype appeared a few times. This rearrangement joins TRBV7-9 to TRBJ1-5; 10 nucleotides line up with TRBD1. CDR1 and CDR2 from the germline V gene are SEHNR and FQNEAQ (reference sequence). The CDR3 length is 16 residues. J lost 7 bases, V lost 0 bases, and 6 bases had no gene match. The CDR3 loop reads CASSLAMGQGWQPQHF. The CDR3 DNA follows: TGTGCCAGCAGCTTAGCGATGGGACAGGGGTGGCAGCCCCAGCATTTT.

The table lists this clonotype with a few counts. J is TRBJ1-5 and V is TRBV6-2 or TRBV6-3; possibly TRBD1 for D (5 bases). V was shortened by 6 bases and J by 2 bases, with 14 bases between the two germline ends. The CDR3 length is 15 residues. Germline V gives CDR1 MNHEY, CDR2 SVGEGT. CDR3 protein: CASSWGIRGNQPQHF. For the CDR3, the DNA is TGTGCCAGCAGCTGGGGGATTCGGGGCAATCAGCCCCAGCATTTT.

The chain recombines TRBV18 with TRBJ2-1; possibly TRBD1 for D (6 bases). The CDR3 loop spans 13 amino acids. Germline V gene data show CDR1 as KGHSH and CDR2 as LQKENI. V was trimmed by 0 bases and J by 7 bases, leaving 7 bases between them. Written as DNA, the CDR3 is TGTGCCAGCTCACCACCGGGGGCAAATGAGCAGTTCTTC. Its translation is CASSPPGANEQFF.

This clonotype was counted between two and nine times. The gene calls are TRBV19 and TRBJ2-7, with D possibly matching TRBD2 (5 bases). With 7 bases removed from V and 7 bases from J, the gap between germline ends came to 14 bases. This CDR3 is 12 amino acids long. CDR1 and CDR2 (germline): LNHDA, SQIVND (reference sequence). The CDR3 protein is CASTEGVSEQYF. The CDR3 DNA is TGTGCCAGTACAGAGGGAGTGAGTGAGCAGTACTTC.

The sample holds a few counts of this clonotype. The V and J genes are TRBV24-1 and TRBJ2-7; TRBD2 matches 10 bases. The CDR3 sequence is 18 residues long. J lost 3 bases, V lost 4 bases, and 14 bases had no gene match. Germline V gene data show CDR1 as KGHDR and CDR2 as SFDVKD. CDR3 DNA sequence: TGTGCCACCAGTGACAAGATGGTAGCGGGAGGATTTAGCTACGAGCAGTACTTC. Translating gives CATSDKMVAGGFSYEQYF.